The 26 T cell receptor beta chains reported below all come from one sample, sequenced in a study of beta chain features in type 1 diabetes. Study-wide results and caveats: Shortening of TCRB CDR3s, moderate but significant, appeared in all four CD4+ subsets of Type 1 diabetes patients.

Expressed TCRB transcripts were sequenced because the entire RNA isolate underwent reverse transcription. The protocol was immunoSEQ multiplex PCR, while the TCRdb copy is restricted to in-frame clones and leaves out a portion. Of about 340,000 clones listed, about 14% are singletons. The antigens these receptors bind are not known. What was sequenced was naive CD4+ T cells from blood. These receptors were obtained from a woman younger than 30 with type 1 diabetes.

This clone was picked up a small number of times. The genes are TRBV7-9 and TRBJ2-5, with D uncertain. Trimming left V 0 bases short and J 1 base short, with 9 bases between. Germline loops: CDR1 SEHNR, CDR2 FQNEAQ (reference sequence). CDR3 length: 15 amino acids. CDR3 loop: CASSLALPSQETQYF. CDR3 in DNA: TGTGCCAGCAGCTTAGCTCTCCCCAGCCAAGAGACCCAGTACTTC. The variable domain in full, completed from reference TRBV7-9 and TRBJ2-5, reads DTGVSQNPRHKITKRGQNVTFRCDPISEHNRLYWYRQTLGQGPEFLTYFQNEAQLEKSRLLSDRFSAERPKGSFSTLEIQRTEQGDSAMYLCASSLALPSQETQYFGPGTRLLVL.

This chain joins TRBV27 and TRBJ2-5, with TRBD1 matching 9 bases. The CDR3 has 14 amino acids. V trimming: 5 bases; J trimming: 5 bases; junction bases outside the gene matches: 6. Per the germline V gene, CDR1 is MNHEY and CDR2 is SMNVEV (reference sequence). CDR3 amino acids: CASSAQGARETQYF. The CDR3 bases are TGTGCCAGCAGTGCACAGGGGGCGAGGGAGACCCAGTACTTC.

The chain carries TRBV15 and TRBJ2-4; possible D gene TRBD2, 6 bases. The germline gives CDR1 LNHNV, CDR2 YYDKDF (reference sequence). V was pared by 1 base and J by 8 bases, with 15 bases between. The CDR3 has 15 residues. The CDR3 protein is CATSRGVGGVDIQYF. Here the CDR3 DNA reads TGTGCCACCAGCAGAGGGGTCGGCGGGGTAGACATTCAGTACTTC.

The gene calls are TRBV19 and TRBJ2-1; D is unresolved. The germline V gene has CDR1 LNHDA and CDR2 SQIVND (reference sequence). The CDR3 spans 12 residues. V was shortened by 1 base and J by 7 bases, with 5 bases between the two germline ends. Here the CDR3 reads CASSIGRNEQFF. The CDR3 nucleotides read TGTGCCAGTAGTATAGGTCGGAATGAGCAGTTCTTC.

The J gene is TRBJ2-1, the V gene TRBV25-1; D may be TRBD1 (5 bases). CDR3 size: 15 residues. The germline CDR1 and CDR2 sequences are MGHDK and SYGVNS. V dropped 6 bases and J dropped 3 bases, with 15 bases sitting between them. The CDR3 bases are TGTGCCAGCAGCCCCAGGGCAACAGTCTACAATGAGCAGTTCTTC. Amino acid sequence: CASSPRATVYNEQFF.

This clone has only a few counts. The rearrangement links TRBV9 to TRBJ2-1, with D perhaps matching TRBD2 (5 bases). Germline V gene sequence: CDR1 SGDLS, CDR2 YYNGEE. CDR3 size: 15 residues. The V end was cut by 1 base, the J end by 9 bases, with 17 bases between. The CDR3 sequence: CASSVRASPLPEQFF. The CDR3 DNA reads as TGTGCCAGCAGCGTACGGGCTAGCCCCCTACCTGAGCAGTTCTTC.

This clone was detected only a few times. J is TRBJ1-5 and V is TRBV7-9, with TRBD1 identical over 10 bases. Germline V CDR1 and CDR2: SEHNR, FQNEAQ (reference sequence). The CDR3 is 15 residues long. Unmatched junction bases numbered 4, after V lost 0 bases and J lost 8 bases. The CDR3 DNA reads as TGTGCCAGCAGCTTAGCGACAGGGGGCTGGGAGCCCCAGCATTTT. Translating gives CASSLATGGWEPQHF.

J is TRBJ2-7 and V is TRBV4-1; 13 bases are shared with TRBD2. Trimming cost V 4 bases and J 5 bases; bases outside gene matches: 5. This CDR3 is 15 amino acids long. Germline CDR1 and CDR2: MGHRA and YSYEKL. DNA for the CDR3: TGCGCCAGCAGCCCGGGACTAGCGGGATCCCACGAGCAGTACTTC. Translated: CASSPGLAGSHEQYF.

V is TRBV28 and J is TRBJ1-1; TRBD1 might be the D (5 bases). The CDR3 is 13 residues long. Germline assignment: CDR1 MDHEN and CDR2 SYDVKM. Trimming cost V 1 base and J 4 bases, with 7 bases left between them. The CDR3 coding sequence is TGTGCCAGCAGTTTATTGGGGGGCACTGAAGCTTTCTTT. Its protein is CASSLLGGTEAFF. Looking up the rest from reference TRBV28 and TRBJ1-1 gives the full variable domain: DVKVTQSSRYLVKRTGEKVFLECVQDMDHENMFWYRQDPGLGLRLIYFSYDVKMKEKGDIPEGYSVSREKKERFSLILESASTNQTSMYLCASSLLGGTEAFFGQGTRLTVV.

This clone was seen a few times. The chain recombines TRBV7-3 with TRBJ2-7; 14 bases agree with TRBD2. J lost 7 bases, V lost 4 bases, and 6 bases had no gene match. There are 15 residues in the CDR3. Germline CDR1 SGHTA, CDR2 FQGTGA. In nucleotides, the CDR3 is TGTGCCAGCAGCTGGGGACTAGCGGGAGCCAGGGAGCAGTACTTC. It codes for CASSWGLAGAREQYF.

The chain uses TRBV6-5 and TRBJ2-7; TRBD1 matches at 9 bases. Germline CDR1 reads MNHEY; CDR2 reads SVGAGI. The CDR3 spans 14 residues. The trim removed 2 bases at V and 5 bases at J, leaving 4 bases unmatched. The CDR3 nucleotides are TGTGCCAGCAGTTACGGGACAGGGAAAAACGAGCAGTACTTC. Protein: CASSYGTGKNEQYF.

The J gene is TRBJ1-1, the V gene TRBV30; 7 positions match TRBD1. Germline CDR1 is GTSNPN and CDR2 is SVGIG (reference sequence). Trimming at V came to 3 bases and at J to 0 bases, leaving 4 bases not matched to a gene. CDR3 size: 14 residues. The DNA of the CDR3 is TGTGCCTGGAGCCGGGACAGCATGAACACTGAAGCTTTCTTT. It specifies CAWSRDSMNTEAFF. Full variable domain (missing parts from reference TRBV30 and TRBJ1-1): SQTIHQWPATLVQPVGSPLSLECTVEGTSNPNLYWYRQAAGRGLQLLFYSVGIGQISSEVPQNLSASRPQDRQFILSSKKLLLSDSGFYLCAWSRDSMNTEAFFGQGTRLTVV.

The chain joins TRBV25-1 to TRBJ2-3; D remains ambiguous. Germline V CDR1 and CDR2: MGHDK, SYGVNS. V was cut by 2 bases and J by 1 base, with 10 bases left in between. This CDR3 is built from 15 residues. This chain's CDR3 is CASSEPPIGTDTQYF. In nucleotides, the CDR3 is TGTGCCAGCAGTGAACCCCCAATAGGCACAGATACGCAGTATTTT.

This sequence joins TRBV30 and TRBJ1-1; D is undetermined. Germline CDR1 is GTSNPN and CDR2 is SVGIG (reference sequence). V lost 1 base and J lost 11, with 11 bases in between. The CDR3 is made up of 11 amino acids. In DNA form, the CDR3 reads TGTGCCTGGAGTGCCGAATCCCGGGCTTTCTTT. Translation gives CAWSAESRAFF.

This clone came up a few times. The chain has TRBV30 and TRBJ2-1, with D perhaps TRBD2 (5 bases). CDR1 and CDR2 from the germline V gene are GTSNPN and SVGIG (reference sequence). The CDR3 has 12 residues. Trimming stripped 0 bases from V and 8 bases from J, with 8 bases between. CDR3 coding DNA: TGTGCCTGGAGTGTATCCGGGGATGAGCAGTTCTTC. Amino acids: CAWSVSGDEQFF.

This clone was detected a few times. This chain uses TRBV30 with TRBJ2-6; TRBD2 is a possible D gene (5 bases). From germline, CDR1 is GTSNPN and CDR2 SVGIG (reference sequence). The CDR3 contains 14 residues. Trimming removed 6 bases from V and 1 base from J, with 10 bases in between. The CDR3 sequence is CACPGGSGANVLTF. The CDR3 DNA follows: TGTGCCTGCCCGGGCGGGTCTGGGGCCAACGTCCTGACTTTC.

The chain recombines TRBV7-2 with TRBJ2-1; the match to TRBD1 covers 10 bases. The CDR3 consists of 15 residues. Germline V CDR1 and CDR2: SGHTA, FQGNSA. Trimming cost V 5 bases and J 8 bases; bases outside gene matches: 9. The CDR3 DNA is TGTGCCAGCAGCACCGGGACAGGGGTACACGATGAGCAGTTCTTC. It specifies CASSTGTGVHDEQFF.

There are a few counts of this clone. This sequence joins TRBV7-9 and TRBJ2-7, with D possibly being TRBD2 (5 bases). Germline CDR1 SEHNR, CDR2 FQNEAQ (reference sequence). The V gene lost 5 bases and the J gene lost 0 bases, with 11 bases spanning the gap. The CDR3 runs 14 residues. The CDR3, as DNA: TGTGCCAGCAGCACTCTCGGAGGCTCCTACGAGCAGTACTTC. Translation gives CASSTLGGSYEQYF.

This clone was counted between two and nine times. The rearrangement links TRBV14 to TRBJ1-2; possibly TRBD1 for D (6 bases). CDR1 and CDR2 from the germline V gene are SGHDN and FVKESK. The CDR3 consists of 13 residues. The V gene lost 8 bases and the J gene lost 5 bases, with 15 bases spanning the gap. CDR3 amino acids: CASQTGVGYGYTF. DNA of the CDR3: TGTGCCAGCCAGACAGGCGTCGGGTATGGCTACACCTTC.

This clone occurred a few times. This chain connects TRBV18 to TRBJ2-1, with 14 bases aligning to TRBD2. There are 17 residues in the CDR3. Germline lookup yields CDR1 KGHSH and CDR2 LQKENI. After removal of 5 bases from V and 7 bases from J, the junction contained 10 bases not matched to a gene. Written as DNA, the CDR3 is TGTGCCAGCTCATCTTGGCCCGGGACTAGCGGGAGTAATGAGCAGTTCTTC. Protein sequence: CASSSWPGTSGSNEQFF.

Here the CDR3 DNA reads TGCGCCAGCAGCCAGCGGGGACATGAAAAACTGTTTTTT. It specifies CASSQRGHEKLFF. The chain uses TRBV4-1 and TRBJ1-4, with TRBD1 as a possible D gene (5 bases). Germline-derived CDR1 and CDR2 are MGHRA and YSYEKL. Trimming cost V 3 bases and J 6 bases, with 8 bases left between them. This CDR3 is built from 13 residues.

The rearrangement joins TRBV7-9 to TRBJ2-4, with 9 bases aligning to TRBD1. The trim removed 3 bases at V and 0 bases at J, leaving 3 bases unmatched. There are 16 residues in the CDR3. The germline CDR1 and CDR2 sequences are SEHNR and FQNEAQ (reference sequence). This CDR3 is CASSFWDRVAKNIQYF. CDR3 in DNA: TGTGCCAGCAGCTTCTGGGACAGGGTAGCCAAAAACATTCAGTACTTC. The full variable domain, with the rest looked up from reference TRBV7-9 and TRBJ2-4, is DTGVSQNPRHKITKRGQNVTFRCDPISEHNRLYWYRQTLGQGPEFLTYFQNEAQLEKSRLLSDRFSAERPKGSFSTLEIQRTEQGDSAMYLCASSFWDRVAKNIQYFGAGTRLSVL.

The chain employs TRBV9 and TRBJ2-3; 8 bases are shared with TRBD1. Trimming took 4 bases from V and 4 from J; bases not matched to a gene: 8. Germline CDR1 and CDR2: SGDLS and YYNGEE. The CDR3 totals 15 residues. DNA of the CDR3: TGTGCCAGCAGCCCCCGGACAGGGTTGGCAGATACGCAGTATTTT. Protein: CASSPRTGLADTQYF.

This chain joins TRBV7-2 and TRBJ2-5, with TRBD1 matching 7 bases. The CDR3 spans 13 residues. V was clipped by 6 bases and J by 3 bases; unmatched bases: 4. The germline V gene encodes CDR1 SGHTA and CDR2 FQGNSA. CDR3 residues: CASSFDREETQYF. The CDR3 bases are TGTGCCAGCAGTTTTGACAGGGAAGAGACCCAGTACTTC.

CDR3 residues: CASSPPRQGGTEAFF. The CDR3 DNA sequence: TGTGCCAGCAGTCCTCCTCGACAGGGGGGAACTGAAGCTTTCTTT. The V call is TRBV28, the J call TRBJ1-1, with TRBD1 matching over 9 bases. Looked up from germline, CDR1 is MDHEN and CDR2 is SYDVKM. V lost 5 bases and J lost 5; bases outside the gene matches: 9. This CDR3 has 15 residues.

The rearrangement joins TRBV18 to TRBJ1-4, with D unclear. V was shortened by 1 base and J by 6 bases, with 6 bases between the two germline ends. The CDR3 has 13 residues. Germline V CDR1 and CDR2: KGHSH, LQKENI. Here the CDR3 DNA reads TGTGCCAGCTCACCACGTCAGGATGAAAAACTGTTTTTT. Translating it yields CASSPRQDEKLFF. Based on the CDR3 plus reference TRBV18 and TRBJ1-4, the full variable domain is NAGVMQNPRHLVRRRGQEARLRCSPMKGHSHVYWYRQLPEEGLKFMVYLQKENIIDESGMPKERFSAEFPKEGPSILRIQQVVRGDSAAYFCASSPRQDEKLFFGSGTQLSVL.